These 17 T cell receptor beta chains share one sample of origin, sequenced in a study of blood T cell repertoires in COVID-19. Here immunoSEQ multiplex PCR was the method, and the copy in TCRdb shows in-frame clones only, minus some. This table holds under 250,000 clones, roughly 83% found once. The source material was peripheral blood. These receptors were collected from a man older than 75 with acute or convalescent COVID-19.

This clone was counted once. The chain recombines TRBV5-4 with TRBJ2-5, with TRBD2 matching over 10 bases. V was clipped by 2 bases and J by 5 bases; unmatched bases: 6. The CDR3 spans 15 residues. The V gene's germline CDR1 is SGHNT and CDR2 YYREEE (reference sequence). The CDR3 nucleotides read TGTGCCAGCAGCTTAAAGCGGGGGGGCCTGGAGACCCAGTACTTC. Translating it yields CASSLKRGGLETQYF.

V usage is TRBV28 and J usage is TRBJ1-6; a possible D gene is TRBD1 (6 bases). V lost 8 bases to trimming and J lost 7 bases, with 15 bases between them. Germline V lookup: CDR1 MDHEN, CDR2 SYDVKM. This CDR3 region has 14 residues. CDR3 amino acids: CASHRDTNNSPLHF. CDR3 sequence (DNA): TGTGCCAGCCACCGGGACACCAACAATTCACCCCTCCACTTT.

J is TRBJ2-7 and V is TRBV7-2, with D possibly being TRBD2 (6 bases). The CDR3 is made up of 15 amino acids. Trimming left V 6 bases short and J 2 bases short, with 17 bases between. Per the germline V gene, CDR1 is SGHTA and CDR2 is FQGNSA. The CDR3 loop reads CASSAPSGGTYEQYF. Here the CDR3 DNA reads TGTGCCAGCAGTGCACCTAGTGGGGGGACCTACGAGCAGTACTTC. Supplemented by reference TRBV7-2 and TRBJ2-7, the full variable domain reads GAGVSQSPSNKVTEKGKDVELRCDPISGHTALYWYRQSLGQGLEFLIYFQGNSAPDKSGLPSDRFSAERTGGSVSTLTIQRTQQEDSAVYLCASSAPSGGTYEQYFGPGTRLTVT.

This chain connects TRBV30 to TRBJ2-7, with TRBD2 identical over 7 bases. J was trimmed by 3 bases and V by 3 bases; bases with no gene match: 5. Germline CDR1 reads GTSNPN; CDR2 reads SVGIG (reference sequence). The CDR3 is 13 amino acids. The CDR3 sequence: CAWRRGGHYEQYF. The CDR3 DNA is TGTGCCTGGAGGCGCGGGGGTCACTACGAGCAGTACTTC.

This chain uses TRBV7-9 with TRBJ2-1; TRBD1 is a possible D gene (5 bases). This CDR3 has 14 residues. The germline V gene encodes CDR1 SEHNR and CDR2 FQNEAQ (reference sequence). V was trimmed by 6 bases and J by 10 bases, leaving 19 bases between them. The CDR3 coding sequence is TGTGCCAGCAGGTCTCAGGGTCACGGTGGGGAGCAGTTCTTC. Protein product: CASRSQGHGGEQFF.

The chain combines TRBV28 with TRBJ2-7; possibly TRBD2 for D (6 bases). The CDR3 contains 19 residues. Trimming left V 1 base short and J 6 bases short, with 28 bases between. Germline assignment: CDR1 MDHEN and CDR2 SYDVKM. Here the CDR3 DNA reads TGTGCCAGCAGTTTATCCCGACGGCGGGGACGGAACCTCGGTGGCGAGCAGTACTTC. It encodes CASSLSRRRGRNLGGEQYF.

This chain links TRBV30 with TRBJ2-7; D possibly corresponds to TRBD1 (6 bases). The CDR3 consists of 15 residues. Deletions cut 3 bases from V and 0 bases from J, with 15 bases between. The germline V gene encodes CDR1 GTSNPN and CDR2 SVGIG (reference sequence). This CDR3 reads CAWRLNSGHSYEQYF. The CDR3 coding sequence is TGTGCCTGGAGACTTAACTCGGGACACTCCTACGAGCAGTACTTC.

J is TRBJ2-1 and V is TRBV18; 10 bases line up with TRBD1. V lost 4 bases and J lost 4; bases outside the gene matches: 1. CDR3 length: 14 amino acids. From germline, CDR1 is KGHSH and CDR2 LQKENI. The CDR3 nucleotides are TGTGCCAGCTCACGGGACAGGGGATACAATGAGCAGTTCTTC. Residues: CASSRDRGYNEQFF. Together with reference TRBV18 and TRBJ2-1, the CDR3 gives the full variable domain: NAGVMQNPRHLVRRRGQEARLRCSPMKGHSHVYWYRQLPEEGLKFMVYLQKENIIDESGMPKERFSAEFPKEGPSILRIQQVVRGDSAAYFCASSRDRGYNEQFFGPGTRLTVL.

The gene calls are TRBV7-6 and TRBJ2-7; 9 nucleotides agree with TRBD1. Germline V lookup: CDR1 SGHVS, CDR2 FNYEAQ. This CDR3 contains 16 residues. Trimming at V came to 1 base and at J to 0 bases, leaving 4 bases not matched to a gene. The CDR3 coding sequence is TGTGCCAGCAGCTTAGGGACAGGGGCGAGCTCCTACGAGCAGTACTTC. Its protein is CASSLGTGASSYEQYF. Full variable domain (outside the CDR3, taken from reference TRBV7-6 and TRBJ2-7): GAGVSQSPRYKVTKRGQDVALRCDPISGHVSLYWYRQALGQGPEFLTYFNYEAQQDKSGLPNDRFSAERPEGSISTLTIQRTEQRDSAMYRCASSLGTGASSYEQYFGPGTRLTVT.

This chain uses TRBV19 with TRBJ1-1, with 8 bases aligning to TRBD1. V lost 8 bases, J lost 1 base, and 6 bases stayed unmatched. This CDR3 comprises 14 residues. The germline gives CDR1 LNHDA, CDR2 SQIVND (reference sequence). CDR3 sequence: CASRETGANTEAFF. CDR3 coding DNA: TGTGCCAGTCGAGAGACAGGGGCGAACACTGAAGCTTTCTTT.

The chain employs TRBV12-1 and TRBJ1-2; no DNA check was done on the table's D call, TRBD1. TRBV12-1 is reported as a pseudogene. The CDR3 extends over 15 amino acids. The CDR3 DNA reads TGTGCCAGCAGCCGCAATTTGGACAGGGAATGCGGCTACACCTTC. Residues: CASSRNLDRECGYTF.

The chain couples TRBV7-2 to TRBJ1-2; a possible D gene is TRBD1 (6 bases). The V gene lost 7 bases and the J gene lost 7 bases, with 28 bases spanning the gap. CDR3 length: 17 amino acids. The germline gives CDR1 SGHTA, CDR2 FQGNSA. CDR3 nucleotides: TGTGCCAGCACCTTGGGGGGGGTGGCAGGGGACACTATTGGCTACACCTTC. Its protein is CASTLGGVAGDTIGYTF.

This chain uses TRBV5-1 with TRBJ2-1, with 9 positions matching TRBD1. Per germline, CDR1 SGHRS and CDR2 YFSETQ. The J segment lost 4 bases and the V segment lost 1 base, leaving 6 bases of the junction unmatched. The CDR3 loop spans 16 amino acids. The chain's CDR3 is CASSLMRGTGYNEQFF. For the CDR3, the DNA is TGCGCCAGCAGCTTGATGAGGGGGACAGGGTACAATGAGCAGTTCTTC.

The rearrangement uses TRBV24-1 and TRBJ2-1; D is ambiguous. Trimming took off 3 bases at V and 3 bases at J, with 11 bases between the two ends. Germline values: CDR1 KGHDR, CDR2 SFDVKD. This CDR3 has 15 residues. In DNA, the CDR3 is TGTGCCACCAGTGATCCTAATCGAGGCTACAATGAGCAGTTCTTC. Its protein product is CATSDPNRGYNEQFF.

The chain is built from TRBV10-3 and TRBJ1-1, with a possible D match to TRBD1 (5 bases). V lost 0 bases, J lost 1 base, and 9 bases lay in between. From germline, CDR1 is ENHRY and CDR2 SYGVKD. The length of the CDR3 is 15 residues. CDR3 nucleotides: TGTGCCATCAGTGAGTCGACTCAGGGGAACACTGAAGCTTTCTTT. Translated: CAISESTQGNTEAFF.

This clone occurred once. The gene calls are TRBV5-1 and TRBJ2-7, with 7 bases matching TRBD1. CDR1 is SGHRS and CDR2 is YFSETQ in the germline V gene. The CDR3 covers 15 residues. The junction had 11 bases not matched to a gene; V was cut back by 4 bases and J by 4 bases. The CDR3 region is CASSPVQGSLYEQYF. CDR3 nucleotide sequence: TGCGCCAGCAGCCCGGTACAGGGGTCCCTTTACGAGCAGTACTTC.

This clone was recorded once. The rearrangement joins TRBV27 to TRBJ2-3; 12 bases are a match to TRBD2. This CDR3 is 19 amino acids long. Germline V gene sequence: CDR1 MNHEY, CDR2 SMNVEV (reference sequence). Trimming removed 0 bases from V and 2 bases from J; junction bases left unmatched: 9. CDR3 sequence (DNA): TGTGCCAGCAGTTTATCCAATAGACGACTAGCGGGAGTCACAGATACGCAGTATTTT. Protein sequence: CASSLSNRRLAGVTDTQYF.